This TCR beta chain was captured by sequencing in a study of blood T cell repertoires in COVID-19. At the level of the study: Acute and convalescent COVID-19 samples came from the United States, Italy and Spain. Sources were T cells, B-cell-depleted T cells, or PBMCs; the material itself was cDNA or gDNA.

CDR3 length: 14 residues. Germline loops: CDR1 MNHEY, CDR2 SVGEGT. J lost 5 bases, V lost 6 bases, and 2 bases had no gene match. How the authors handled the data: Amplifying reference gene primers gave estimates of nucleated cell counts. Here immunoSEQ multiplex PCR was the method, and the copy in TCRdb shows in-frame clones only, minus some. V and J calls and clone size are copied from that table; D and trimming were computed from the DNA. The sample lists under 150,000 clones; 90% were seen once. J is TRBJ2-4 and V is TRBV6-2 or TRBV6-3; 12 nucleotides line up with TRBD2. The clonotype originates from a man aged 45-65 years with active COVID-19. The sequencing input was peripheral blood. The CDR3 protein is CASSRTSGENIQYF. CDR3 in DNA: TGTGCCAGCAGCCGGACTAGCGGGGAAAACATTCAGTACTTC.